This T cell receptor (beta chain) was captured in a study of blood T cell repertoires in COVID-19. Turning to the study itself: The cDNA or gDNA used as material had been derived from T cells, B-cell-depleted T cells, or PBMCs.

It was during active infection that Seattle patients were enrolled and then longitudinally followed. In germline, CDR1 is LNHDA, CDR2 SQIVND (reference sequence). The CDR3 runs to 15 residues. V gave up 6 bases and J gave up 7 bases; unmatched junction bases: 7. Per the original data handling: Reference gene primer amplification yielded estimated nucleated cell counts. Only in-frame clones appear in the TCRdb table, and some are missing; sequencing was by immunoSEQ multiplex PCR. The V and J calls and clone size were taken over from that table, and D and trimming were inferred from the DNA. The data show about 180,000 clones, with around 80% seen just once and roughly 10% held by the top ten. This clone was counted between two and nine times.

The chain couples TRBV19 to TRBJ1-6; TRBD1 matches 9 bases. This clonotype was sampled from a woman older than 75 with COVID-19, enrolled during active disease. Sample: peripheral blood. The CDR3 loop is CASRGQGTANSPLHF. DNA of the CDR3: TGTGCCAGTAGGGGACAGGGAACGGCCAATTCACCCCTCCACTTT.